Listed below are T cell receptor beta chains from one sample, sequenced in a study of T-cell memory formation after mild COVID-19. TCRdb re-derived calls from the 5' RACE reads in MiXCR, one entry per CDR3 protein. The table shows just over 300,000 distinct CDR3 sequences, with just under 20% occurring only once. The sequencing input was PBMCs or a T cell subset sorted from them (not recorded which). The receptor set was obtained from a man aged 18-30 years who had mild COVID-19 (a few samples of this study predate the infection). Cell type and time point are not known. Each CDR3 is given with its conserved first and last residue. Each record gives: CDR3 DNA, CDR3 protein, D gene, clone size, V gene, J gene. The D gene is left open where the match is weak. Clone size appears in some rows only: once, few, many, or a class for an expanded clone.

DNA: TGTGCCACCAGTTATCAGGGACCGACACCCCTCCACTTT
CDR3: CATSYQGPTPLHF
D: .
size: many
V: TRBV12-3/TRBV12-4
J: TRBJ1-6

DNA: TGTGCCAGCAGTTTGGCAGGGGGATTTCGAAAACTGTTTTTT
CDR3: CASSLAGGFRKLFF
D: TRBD1
size: few
V: TRBV12-3/TRBV12-4
J: TRBJ1-4

DNA: TGTGCCAGCAGTTACCCCGCGGGGGGGTCCGATGAGCAGTTCTTC
CDR3: CASSYPAGGSDEQFF
D: TRBD2
size: few
V: TRBV6-5
J: TRBJ2-1

DNA: TGTGCCAGCAGCTTATCCCGAGCGTCCTATGGCTACACCTTC
CDR3: CASSLSRASYGYTF
D: .
size: few
V: TRBV7-2
J: TRBJ1-2

DNA: TGTGCCAGCAGCGCCGGACAGGGGAGTGAGCAGTTCTTC
CDR3: CASSAGQGSEQFF
D: TRBD1
size: few
V: TRBV9
J: TRBJ2-1

DNA: TGCGCCAGCAGCTTGGCCGTACGACAGGGAGGTAACATTCAGTACTTC
CDR3: CASSLAVRQGGNIQYF
D: .
size: few
V: TRBV5-1
J: TRBJ2-4

DNA: TGTGCCAGCAGCTTAGTAAAGAACAGGGGATACCAAGAGACCCAGTACTTC
CDR3: CASSLVKNRGYQETQYF
D: TRBD1
size: few
V: TRBV11-2
J: TRBJ2-5

DNA: TGTGCCAGCAGCCGGGACGGCTCTTTCTCTGGAAACACCATATATTTT
CDR3: CASSRDGSFSGNTIYF
D: .
size: .
V: TRBV7-9
J: TRBJ1-3

DNA: TGCGCCAGCAGCCACCCGGGAGGTAGCGGATCTGGCTACACCTTC
CDR3: CASSHPGGSGSGYTF
D: .
size: .
V: TRBV4-3
J: TRBJ1-2

DNA: TGCGCCAGCAGCCAAACAGGGGGCACTGAAGCTTTCTTT
CDR3: CASSQTGGTEAFF
D: TRBD1
size: many
V: TRBV5-1
J: TRBJ1-1

DNA: TGTGCCAGCAGCCTACCGGGACGGCTCAAAGAGACCCAGTACTTC
CDR3: CASSLPGRLKETQYF
D: .
size: .
V: TRBV6-2/TRBV6-3
J: TRBJ2-5

DNA: TGCAGTGCTAGAGATCGGAAGGGATGGAGCACTGAAGCTTTCTTT
CDR3: CSARDRKGWSTEAFF
D: .
size: few
V: TRBV20-1
J: TRBJ1-1

DNA: TGTGCCAGCAGCTTAGCGGGGAGGGCGAACACCGGGGAGCTGTTTTTT
CDR3: CASSLAGRANTGELFF
D: TRBD2
size: .
V: TRBV7-2
J: TRBJ2-2

DNA: TGCAGTGCTCGCATCACCCGGGAAAGGGGCACAGATACGCAGTATTTT
CDR3: CSARITRERGTDTQYF
D: .
size: .
V: TRBV20-1
J: TRBJ2-3

DNA: TGTGCCAGCAGCTTAATTAGGATGAGCTCCTACAATGAGCAGTTCTTC
CDR3: CASSLIRMSSYNEQFF
D: .
size: few
V: TRBV7-9
J: TRBJ2-1

DNA: TGTGCCAGCAGCTTAGAGGGACATCCAGAGACCCAGTACTTC
CDR3: CASSLEGHPETQYF
D: .
size: few
V: TRBV7-9
J: TRBJ2-5

DNA: TGTGCCAGCAGCTGGCCCGAAAGGGAGGTTTTCCAAGAGACCCAGTACTTC
CDR3: CASSWPEREVFQETQYF
D: .
size: few
V: TRBV7-9
J: TRBJ2-5

DNA: TGTGCCATCAGCGAGACAGGGGCACGGGATGGCTACACCTTC
CDR3: CAISETGARDGYTF
D: TRBD1
size: .
V: TRBV10-3
J: TRBJ1-2

DNA: TGCAGCGTTGGAGGGGGGGAAGAAGAGACCCAGTACTTC
CDR3: CSVGGGEEETQYF
D: .
size: .
V: TRBV29-1
J: TRBJ2-5

DNA: TGCGCCAGCAGTGACAGTACCAGGGGGAATCGTATTAATGAAAAACTGTTTTTT
CDR3: CASSDSTRGNRINEKLFF
D: TRBD1
size: .
V: TRBV10-2
J: TRBJ1-4

DNA: TGCGCCAGCAGCTTGTGGGCTGGGACCCCTAGCACAGATACGCAGTATTTT
CDR3: CASSLWAGTPSTDTQYF
D: .
size: few
V: TRBV5-1
J: TRBJ2-3

DNA: TGTGCCAGCAGCTCCCGGGCCTTAGAGACCCAGTACTTC
CDR3: CASSSRALETQYF
D: .
size: few
V: TRBV7-9
J: TRBJ2-5

DNA: TGTGCCAGCAGCGTAGCTTCGGTAGCCGGCAATGAGCAGTTCTTC
CDR3: CASSVASVAGNEQFF
D: .
size: .
V: TRBV9
J: TRBJ2-1

DNA: TGCGCCAGCAAAAAGGACAGGGGGCCTCTGTTGGCCAAAAACATTCAGTACTTC
CDR3: CASKKDRGPLLAKNIQYF
D: TRBD1
size: few
V: TRBV5-1
J: TRBJ2-4

DNA: TGTGCCAGCAGTTCTCTAACAGGGGGCACTGAAGCTTTCTTT
CDR3: CASSSLTGGTEAFF
D: TRBD1
size: many
V: TRBV27
J: TRBJ1-1

DNA: TGTGCCAGCAGCTTGGCCCGGGGACAGACTCAGCCCCAGCATTTT
CDR3: CASSLARGQTQPQHF
D: TRBD1
size: .
V: TRBV5-5
J: TRBJ1-5

DNA: TGTGCCAGCAGCTACCGCTACGAGCAGTACTTC
CDR3: CASSYRYEQYF
D: .
size: .
V: TRBV13
J: TRBJ2-7

DNA: TGTGCCAGCTGTACCAACTGGGGGTTATGGGCTTTCTTT
CDR3: CASCTNWGLWAFF
D: .
size: once
V: TRBV6-2/TRBV6-3
J: TRBJ1-1

DNA: TGCGCCAGCAGCGAACCGGGACTAGCATCTACCGGGGAGCTGTTTTTT
CDR3: CASSEPGLASTGELFF
D: TRBD2
size: .
V: TRBV5-1
J: TRBJ2-2